The present T cell receptor beta chain was sequenced within a study of blood T cell repertoires in COVID-19. TCRdb's table, derived via immunoSEQ multiplex PCR, lists solely in-frame clones and lacks some. The repertoire has about 78,000 clones, about 83% of them found once; the top ten carry over 4%. The CDR3 totals 14 residues. Germline CDR1 KGHSH, CDR2 LQKENI. Trimming removed 6 bases from V and 7 bases from J, with 19 bases in between. The sequencing sample was made of peripheral blood. The receptor's source is a woman older than 75 with active or convalescent COVID-19. The chain joins TRBV18 to TRBJ2-7, with D perhaps TRBD2 (6 bases). DNA of the CDR3: TGTGCCAGCTCGCGGAACAACGGGGGTGAAGAGCAGTACTTC. Translating gives CASSRNNGGEEQYF.